This TCR beta chain derives from a study of blood T cell repertoires in COVID-19. In the study's own analysis: Reference gene primer amplification yielded estimated nucleated cell counts. The assay was immunoSEQ multiplex PCR, and TCRdb's table has in-frame clones only and misses some. For V, J and clone size, that table is used; D and trimming come from the DNA. The data show some 80,000 clones, about 85% seen once. V was shortened by 1 base and J by 6 bases, with 7 bases between the two germline ends. Germline V CDR1 and CDR2: SEHNR, FQNEAQ (reference sequence). The CDR3 loop spans 12 amino acids. This clonotype originated in a man aged 60-69 years with COVID-19, enrolled during active disease. The genes are TRBV7-9 and TRBJ2-7; D may be TRBD2 (6 bases). Sequencing input: peripheral blood. The CDR3 DNA reads as TGTGCCAGCAGCTTAGAAGCGGGCGAGCAGTACTTC. Protein: CASSLEAGEQYF.